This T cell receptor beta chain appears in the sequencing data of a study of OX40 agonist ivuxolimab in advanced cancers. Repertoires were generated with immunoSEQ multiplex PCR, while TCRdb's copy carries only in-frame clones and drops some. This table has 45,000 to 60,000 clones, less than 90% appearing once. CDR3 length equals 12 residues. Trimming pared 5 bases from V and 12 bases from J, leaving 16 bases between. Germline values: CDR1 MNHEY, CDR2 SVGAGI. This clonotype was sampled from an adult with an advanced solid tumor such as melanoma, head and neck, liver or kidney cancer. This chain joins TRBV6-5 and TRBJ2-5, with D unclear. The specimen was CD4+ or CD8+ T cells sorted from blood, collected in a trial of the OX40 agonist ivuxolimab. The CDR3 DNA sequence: TGTGCCAGCAGTGAGTTGAGACGGCCGGAGTACTTC. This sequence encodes CASSELRRPEYF.